This record concerns one T cell receptor beta chain sequence. Its antigen has not been determined. It has no much larger one-base neighbor in the sample; base qualities were not kept. These data come from a study of cytomegalovirus exposure and HLA in healthy donors (dated by TCRdb to about 2017). Broadly, across the study: According to a later analysis, the roughly 130 validation repertoires were produced on the same platform as the 700 or so repertoires of the first cohort. The study was designed to test whether signatures of past pathogen exposure could be identified by cataloging public T cell receptors. A separate validation cohort of over 95 different subjects was used in addition to the roughly 640-subject first cohort. To predict cytomegalovirus infection status, the study combined high-throughput TCR immunosequencing, statistical association of individual TCRs with disease status, and machine learning. Findings and caveats that apply to the study as a whole: It was suggested by the authors that the approach could potentially be generalized to other disease states and immunological phenotypes. In vitro tests confirmed that a few of the cytomegalovirus-associated TCR beta chains recognize cytomegalovirus antigens. While some public TCRs were present in many individuals, most TCR sequences turned up only very rarely across donors. In a later analysis, TCRs clustered in the first cohort were found to also tend to co-occur in the 120 validation repertoires, with roughly 93% of cluster scores above 0. Cytomegalovirus status was reported to be diagnosed by the classifier with high specificity and sensitivity in both the original and validation cohorts. A total of 150 to 200 TCR beta chains were listed by the study as associated with cytomegalovirus. All 110 or so repertoires were used to score co-occurrence in the validation cohort in a later analysis, because that analysis had no HLA typing for the cohort.

Library preparation was by the immunoSEQ multiplex PCR assay. As for the original processing: A statistical classification framework was built to diagnose cytomegalovirus status from the catalog of TCR beta chain sequences. Not all clones reach the TCRdb copy of this immuneACCESS table, which keeps in-frame sequences only. Checked studies attribute under half of the gap to unresolved V genes and leave the rest unexplained. The V and J calls and clone size come from that table; D and trimming were worked out from the DNA. The sample table shows roughly 330,000 clones, and 87% are seen once. The top ten hold approximately 1% of the sample. Trimming takes 3 bases from V and 2 bases from J, and the germline ends sit 18 bases apart. The germline V gene yields MDHEN for CDR1 and SYDVKM for CDR2. From cysteine to phenylalanine, the CDR3 is 17 amino acids long. Only CDR3 DNA is held: 51 bases, read in frame from base 1.

The donors belonged to the validation cohort of roughly 120 subjects, which was separate from the roughly 700-subject first cohort. This TCR derives from a woman younger than 45 in good health and CMV-seropositive. The V and J genes are TRBV28 and TRBJ2-3, with an unclear D gene assignment. Sequenced material: PBMCs. The bases read TGTGCCAGCAGTTTGCCCGGGCTAGAATGGATCACAGATACGCAGTATTTT. It codes for CASSLPGLEWITDTQYF.